The present TCR beta chain was sequenced within a study of early T cells in non-severe SARS-CoV-2 infection. TCRdb re-called the 5' RACE reads through MiXCR, storing one row per CDR3 protein. The sample shows fewer than 85,000 distinct CDR3 sequences, about 17% of them seen only once. V lost 9 bases, J lost 6 bases, and 18 bases lay in between. The CDR3 totals 15 residues. CDR1 is SNHLY and CDR2 is FYNNEI in the germline V gene. The TCR was taken from an adult who was a healthcare worker with PCR-confirmed SARS-CoV-2 infection or an uninfected control (not recorded which). Sequenced input: whole blood. V gene TRBV2 combines with J gene TRBJ1-6; weak D call: TRBD1 (6 bases). The CDR3 region has the DNA TGTGCCAGAGGACTTCAGGGGAACCGTAATTCACCCCTCCACTTT. Translated, it gives CARGLQGNRNSPLHF.